This T cell receptor beta chain appears in the sequencing data of a study of cytomegalovirus exposure and HLA in healthy donors. In regard to this clone: Its antigen is not identified.

Notes on the study in general: A later analysis reportedly found that, within productive TCRs, an Asian-associated ancestry cluster had fewer N-insertions than the mean observed across the approximately 600 donors.

V was clipped by 8 bases and J by 4 bases; unmatched bases: 7. The CDR3 has 13 amino acids. CDR1 and CDR2 (germline): SNHLY, FYNNEI. PCR involved 60 Vbeta and 13 Jbeta primers. The repertoire was sequenced with immunoSEQ multiplex PCR; TCRdb's copy has only in-frame clones and lacks some. This table holds about 120,000 clones, approximately 78% found once. This receptor was obtained from a woman aged 25 to 39 in good health and CMV-seropositive. The genes are TRBV2 and TRBJ2-7; 8 positions match TRBD1. Sequencing input: PBMCs. The CDR3 region has the DNA TGTGCCAGCCTCGGACAGGGAAGGTACGAGCAGTACTTC. Protein product: CASLGQGRYEQYF.